This T cell receptor beta chain appears in the sequencing data of a study of T cell responses to AZD1222 COVID-19 vaccine. Study in general: Samples with a second dose at about 4 or about 12 weeks were pooled together.

The CDR3 is made up of 15 amino acids. Trimming left V 0 bases short and J 3 bases short, with 12 bases between. Germline loops: CDR1 MNHEY, CDR2 SVGAGI. Points from the study as a whole: Most donors were white British and more were female, and clonal diversity was possibly underestimated. Baseline antibody screening turned up just a handful of seropositive AZD1222 recipients. Repertoire samples came only from after the peak T cell response.

Measured with immunoSEQ multiplex PCR; TCRdb has only the in-frame clones, and not every one. The profile covers 120,000 or so clones, with approximately 84% appearing a single time and approximately 9.2% taken by the ten largest. In regard to this clone: Its target is unknown.

V usage is TRBV6-5 and J usage is TRBJ2-7; possible D gene TRBD2, 6 bases. The TCR comes from an adult in good health. The material sequenced was peripheral blood, taken on day 0 of AZD1222 vaccination. The chain's CDR3 is CASSYSPSAFYEQYF. The CDR3 nucleotides read TGTGCCAGCAGTTACTCGCCTAGCGCTTTCTACGAGCAGTACTTC.